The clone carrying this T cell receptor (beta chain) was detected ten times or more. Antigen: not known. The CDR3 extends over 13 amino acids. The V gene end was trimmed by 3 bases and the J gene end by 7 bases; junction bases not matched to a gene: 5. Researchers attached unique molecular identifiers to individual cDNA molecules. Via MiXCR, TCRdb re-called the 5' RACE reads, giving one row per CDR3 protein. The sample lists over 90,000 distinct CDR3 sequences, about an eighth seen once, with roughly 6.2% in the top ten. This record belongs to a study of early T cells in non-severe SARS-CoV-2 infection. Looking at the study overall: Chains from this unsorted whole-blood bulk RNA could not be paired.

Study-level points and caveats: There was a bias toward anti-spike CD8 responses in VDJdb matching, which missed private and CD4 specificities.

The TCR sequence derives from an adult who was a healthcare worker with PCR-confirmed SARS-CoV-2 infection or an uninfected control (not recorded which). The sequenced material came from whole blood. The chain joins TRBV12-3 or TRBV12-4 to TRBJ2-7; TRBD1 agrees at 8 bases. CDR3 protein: CASSLGTGLEQYF. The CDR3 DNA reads TGTGCCAGCAGTTTGGGGACAGGTCTTGAGCAGTACTTC.